One TCR beta chain is described in this entry. CDR1 is SGHVS, CDR2 FNYEAQ, per germline. CDR3 size: 15 residues. V was cut by 5 bases and J by 6 bases, with 20 bases left in between. This entry belongs to a study of shared clonotypes between healthy human individuals. Assay: immunoSEQ multiplex PCR; the TCRdb copy retains only in-frame clones and omits some. This sample has over 750,000 clones, with about 96% found just once. Naive CD8 cells comprised CD45RO-negative, CCR7-positively selected cells, excluding terminally differentiated effector memory CD45RA+ cells. Sequenced: naive CD8+ T cells sorted from blood. The chain is built from TRBV7-6 and TRBJ2-7, with a possible D match to TRBD2 (6 bases). The TCR was taken from a man aged 30-40 years in good health. The CDR3 region has the DNA TGTGCCAGCAGCCCCCTTATGGGGAGGAGTAGCGAGCAGTACTTC. This gives the protein CASSPLMGRSSEQYF.